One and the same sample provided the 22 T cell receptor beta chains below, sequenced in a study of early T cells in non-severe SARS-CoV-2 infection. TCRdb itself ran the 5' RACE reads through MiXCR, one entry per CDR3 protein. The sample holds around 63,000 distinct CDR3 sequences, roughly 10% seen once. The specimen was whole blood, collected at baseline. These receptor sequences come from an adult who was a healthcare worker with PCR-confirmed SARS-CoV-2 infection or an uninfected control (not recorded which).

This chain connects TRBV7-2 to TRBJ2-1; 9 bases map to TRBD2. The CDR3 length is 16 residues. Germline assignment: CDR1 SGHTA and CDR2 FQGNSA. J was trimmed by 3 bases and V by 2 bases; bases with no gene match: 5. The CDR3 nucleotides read TGTGCCAGCAGCTTATTTGGCGGGAGGGTCTACAATGAGCAGTTCTTC. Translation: CASSLFGGRVYNEQFF.

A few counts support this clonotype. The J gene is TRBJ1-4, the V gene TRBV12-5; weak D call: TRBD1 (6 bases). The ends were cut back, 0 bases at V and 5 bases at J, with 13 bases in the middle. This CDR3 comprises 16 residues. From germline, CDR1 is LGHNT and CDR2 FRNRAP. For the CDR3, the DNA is TGTGCTAGTGGTTTGGTCACAGGGCCGAACAATGAAAAACTGTTTTTT. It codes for CASGLVTGPNNEKLFF.

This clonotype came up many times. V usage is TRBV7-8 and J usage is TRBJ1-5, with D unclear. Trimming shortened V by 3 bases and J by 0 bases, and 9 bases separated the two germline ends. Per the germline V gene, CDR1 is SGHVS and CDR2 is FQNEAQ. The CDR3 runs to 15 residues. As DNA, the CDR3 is TGTGCCAGCAGCTTGCACGGGTATAGCAATCAGCCCCAGCATTTT. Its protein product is CASSLHGYSNQPQHF.

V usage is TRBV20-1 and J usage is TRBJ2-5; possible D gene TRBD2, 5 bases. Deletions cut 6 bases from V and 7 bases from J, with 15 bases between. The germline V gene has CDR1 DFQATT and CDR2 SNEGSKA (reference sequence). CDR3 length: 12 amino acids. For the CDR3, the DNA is TGCAGTGCCGAGGAAGACCGGGGGACCCAGTACTTC. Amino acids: CSAEEDRGTQYF.

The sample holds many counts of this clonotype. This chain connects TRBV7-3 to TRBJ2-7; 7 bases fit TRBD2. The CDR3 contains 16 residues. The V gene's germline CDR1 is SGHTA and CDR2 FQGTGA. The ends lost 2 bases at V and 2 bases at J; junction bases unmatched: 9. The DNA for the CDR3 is TGTGCCAGCAGCTTAGGAGCGGGGATCCCCCCCTACGAGCAGTACTTC. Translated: CASSLGAGIPPYEQYF.

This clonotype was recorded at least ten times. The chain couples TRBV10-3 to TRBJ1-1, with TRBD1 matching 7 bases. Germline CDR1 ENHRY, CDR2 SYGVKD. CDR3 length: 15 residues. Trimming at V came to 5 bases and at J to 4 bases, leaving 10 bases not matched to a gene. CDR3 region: CAISLRQGKVTEAFF. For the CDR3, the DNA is TGTGCCATCAGTCTGCGACAGGGTAAGGTCACTGAAGCTTTCTTT.

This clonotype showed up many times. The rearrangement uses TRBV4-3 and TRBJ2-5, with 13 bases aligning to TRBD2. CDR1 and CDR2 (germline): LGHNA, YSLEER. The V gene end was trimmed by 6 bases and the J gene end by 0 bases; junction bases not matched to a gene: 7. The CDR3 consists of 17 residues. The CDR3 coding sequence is TGCGCCAGCAGTCCCGGACTAGCGGGGGCCTACCAAGAGACCCAGTACTTC. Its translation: CASSPGLAGAYQETQYF.

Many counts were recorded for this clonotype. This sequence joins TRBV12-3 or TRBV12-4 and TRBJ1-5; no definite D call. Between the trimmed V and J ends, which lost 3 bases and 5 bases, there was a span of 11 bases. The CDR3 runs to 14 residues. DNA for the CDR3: TGTGCCAGCAGTTTGGCACAAAAGGATCAGCCCCAGCATTTT. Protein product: CASSLAQKDQPQHF.

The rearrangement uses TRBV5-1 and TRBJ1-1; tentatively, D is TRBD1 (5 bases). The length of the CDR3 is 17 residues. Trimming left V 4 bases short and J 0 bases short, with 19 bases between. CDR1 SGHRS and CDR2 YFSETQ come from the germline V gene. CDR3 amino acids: CASSVQMGGTMNTEAFF. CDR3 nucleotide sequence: TGCGCCAGCAGCGTGCAAATGGGGGGTACCATGAACACTGAAGCTTTCTTT.

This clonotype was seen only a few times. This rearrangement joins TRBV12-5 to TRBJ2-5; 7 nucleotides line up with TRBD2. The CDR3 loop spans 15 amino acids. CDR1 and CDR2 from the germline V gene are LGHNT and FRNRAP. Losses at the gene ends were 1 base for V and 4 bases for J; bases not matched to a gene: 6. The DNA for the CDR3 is TGTGCTAGTGGTTTGGGATTGGGCGGGAGAGAGACCCAGTACTTC. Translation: CASGLGLGGRETQYF.

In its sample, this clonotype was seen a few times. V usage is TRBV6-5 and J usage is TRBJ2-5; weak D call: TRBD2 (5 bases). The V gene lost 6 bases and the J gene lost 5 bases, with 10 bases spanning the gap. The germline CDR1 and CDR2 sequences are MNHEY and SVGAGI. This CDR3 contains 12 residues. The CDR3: CASRSGEETQYF. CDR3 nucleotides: TGTGCCAGCAGGTCCGGGGAGGAGACCCAGTACTTC.

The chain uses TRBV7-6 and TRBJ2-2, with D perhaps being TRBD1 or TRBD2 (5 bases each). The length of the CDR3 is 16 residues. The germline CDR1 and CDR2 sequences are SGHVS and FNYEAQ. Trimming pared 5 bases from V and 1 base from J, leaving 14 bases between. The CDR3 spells CASSLSGTVNTGELFF. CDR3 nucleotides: TGTGCCAGCAGCCTCTCCGGGACGGTGAACACCGGGGAGCTGTTTTTT.

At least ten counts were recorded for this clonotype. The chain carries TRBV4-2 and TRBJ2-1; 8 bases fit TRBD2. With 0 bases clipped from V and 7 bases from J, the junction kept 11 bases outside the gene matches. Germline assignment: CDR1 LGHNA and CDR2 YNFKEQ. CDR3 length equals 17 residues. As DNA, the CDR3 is TGTGCCAGCAGCCAAGAACCTGCGGGAGGACAAACGAATGAGCAGTTCTTC. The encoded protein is CASSQEPAGGQTNEQFF.

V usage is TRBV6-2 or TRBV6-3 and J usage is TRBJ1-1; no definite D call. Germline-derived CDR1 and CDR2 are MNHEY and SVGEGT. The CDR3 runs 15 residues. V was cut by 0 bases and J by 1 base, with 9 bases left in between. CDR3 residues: CASSYSSSANTEAFF. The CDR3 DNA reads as TGTGCCAGCAGTTACTCATCCTCAGCGAACACTGAAGCTTTCTTT.

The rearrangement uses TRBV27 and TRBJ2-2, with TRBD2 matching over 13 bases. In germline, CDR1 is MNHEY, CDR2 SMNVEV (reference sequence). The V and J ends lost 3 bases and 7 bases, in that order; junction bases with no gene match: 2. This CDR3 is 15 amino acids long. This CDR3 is CASSFTSGRVGELFF. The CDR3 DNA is TGTGCCAGCAGTTTTACTAGCGGGAGGGTCGGGGAGCTGTTTTTT.

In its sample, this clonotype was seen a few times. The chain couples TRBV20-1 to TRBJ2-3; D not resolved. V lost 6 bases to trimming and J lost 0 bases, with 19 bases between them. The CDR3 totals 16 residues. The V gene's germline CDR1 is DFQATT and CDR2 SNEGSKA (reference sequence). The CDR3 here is CSAAERDPTSTDTQYF. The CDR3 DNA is TGCAGTGCCGCTGAACGTGATCCTACTAGCACAGATACGCAGTATTTT.

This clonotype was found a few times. CDR3 protein: CASTAGTTGQPQHF. CDR3 in DNA: TGTGCCAGCACCGCCGGGACAACCGGACAGCCCCAGCATTTT. The rearrangement uses TRBV6-1 and TRBJ1-5; TRBD1 might be the D (6 bases). V lost 7 bases to trimming and J lost 7 bases, with 17 bases between them. Per the germline V gene, CDR1 is MNHNS and CDR2 is SASEGT. CDR3 length: 14 residues.

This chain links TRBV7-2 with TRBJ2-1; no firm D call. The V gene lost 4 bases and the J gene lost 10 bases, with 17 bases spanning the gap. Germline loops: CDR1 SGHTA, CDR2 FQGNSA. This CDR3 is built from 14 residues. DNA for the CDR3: TGTGCCAGCAGCTCTCGGTCTAACCACCCCGAGCAGTTCTTC. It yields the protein CASSSRSNHPEQFF.

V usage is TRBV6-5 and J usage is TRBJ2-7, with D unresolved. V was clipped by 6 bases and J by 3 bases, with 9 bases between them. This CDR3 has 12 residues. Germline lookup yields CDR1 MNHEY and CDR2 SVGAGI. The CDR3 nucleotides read TGTGCCAGCAGCCGCGGTCGCTACGAGCAGTACTTC. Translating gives CASSRGRYEQYF.

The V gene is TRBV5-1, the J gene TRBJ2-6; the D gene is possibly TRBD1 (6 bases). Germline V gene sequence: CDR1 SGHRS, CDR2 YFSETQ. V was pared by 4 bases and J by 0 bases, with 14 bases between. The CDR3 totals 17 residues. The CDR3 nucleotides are TGCGCCAGCAGCCTTCGCAGGGGCAACTCTGGGGCCAACGTCCTGACTTTC. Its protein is CASSLRRGNSGANVLTF.

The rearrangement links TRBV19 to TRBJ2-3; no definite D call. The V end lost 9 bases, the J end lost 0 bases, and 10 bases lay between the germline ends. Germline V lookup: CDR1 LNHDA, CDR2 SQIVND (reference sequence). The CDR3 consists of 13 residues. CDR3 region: CASSNPSTDTQYF. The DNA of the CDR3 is TGTGCCAGCAGCAACCCTAGCACAGATACGCAGTATTTT. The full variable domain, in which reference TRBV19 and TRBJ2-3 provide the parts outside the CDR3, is DGGITQSPKYLFRKEGQNVTLSCEQNLNHDAMYWYRQDPGQGLRLIYYSQIVNDFQKGDIAEGYSVSREKKESFPLTVTSAQKNPTAFYLCASSNPSTDTQYFGPGTRLTVL.

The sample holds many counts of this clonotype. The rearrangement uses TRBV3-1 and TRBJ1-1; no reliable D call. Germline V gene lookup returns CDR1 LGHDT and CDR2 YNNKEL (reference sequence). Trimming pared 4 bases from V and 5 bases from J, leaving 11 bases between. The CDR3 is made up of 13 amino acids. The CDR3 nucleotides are TGTGCCAGCAGCCCCGGGGAAGCGACTGAAGCTTTCTTT. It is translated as CASSPGEATEAFF.